Each of the 15 T cell receptor beta chains below was sequenced from the same sample in a study of blood T cell repertoires in COVID-19. The data were produced by immunoSEQ multiplex PCR, yet TCRdb's version contains in-frame clones alone and is incomplete. The profile shows about 200,000 clones, around 85% of them singletons. Sequenced sample: peripheral blood. The receptors come from a human donor with active or convalescent COVID-19. The donor label of this sample is uncertain.

The chain combines TRBV5-6 with TRBJ2-5, with 9 positions matching TRBD2. The CDR3 runs to 16 residues. Trimming cost V 0 bases and J 5 bases; bases outside gene matches: 8. CDR1 is SGHDT and CDR2 is YYEEEE in the germline V gene. The CDR3 region is CASSLDQREEGETQYF. The CDR3 nucleotides read TGTGCCAGCAGCTTGGACCAGCGGGAGGAAGGGGAGACCCAGTACTTC.

V usage is TRBV28 and J usage is TRBJ2-7, with TRBD2 as a possible D gene (5 bases). Trimming pared 8 bases from V and 5 bases from J, leaving 16 bases between. The CDR3 is 13 amino acids. Germline V CDR1 and CDR2: MDHEN, SYDVKM. CDR3 in DNA: TGTGCCAGCGGAAAGACGGGGATCCACGAGCAGTACTTC. It is translated as CASGKTGIHEQYF.

This clone came up a few times. The V and J genes are TRBV15 and TRBJ2-3, with 9 bases aligning to TRBD1. Germline V gene lookup returns CDR1 LNHNV and CDR2 YYDKDF (reference sequence). The CDR3 runs to 15 residues. Trimming took 0 bases from V and 5 from J; bases not matched to a gene: 3. The chain's CDR3 is CATSRDRDREDTQYF. The CDR3 bases are TGTGCCACCAGCAGAGACCGGGACAGGGAAGATACGCAGTATTTT. Drawing the rest from reference TRBV15 and TRBJ2-3, the complete variable domain is DAMVIQNPRYQVTQFGKPVTLSCSQTLNHNVMYWYQQKSSQAPKLLFHYYDKDFNNEADTPDNFQSRRPNTSFCFLDIRSPGLGDTAMYLCATSRDRDREDTQYFGPGTRLTVL.

The V and J genes are TRBV7-9 and TRBJ1-2, with 8 bases lining up with TRBD1. The V gene's germline CDR1 is SEHNR and CDR2 FQNEAQ (reference sequence). This CDR3 comprises 14 residues. Germline trimming cut 1 base from V and 7 bases from J; bases unmatched to any gene: 5. CDR3 residues: CASSLDGTGGGYTF. CDR3 DNA sequence: TGTGCCAGCAGCTTAGACGGGACAGGAGGTGGCTACACCTTC.

This clone was picked up one time. This chain joins TRBV7-9 and TRBJ2-4, with TRBD2 matching over 10 bases. V gave up 5 bases and J gave up 0 bases; unmatched junction bases: 4. CDR3 length: 16 residues. Germline V lookup: CDR1 SEHNR, CDR2 FQNEAQ (reference sequence). CDR3 protein: CASSESGGVAKNIQYF. CDR3 DNA: TGTGCCAGCAGCGAGAGCGGGGGGGTAGCCAAAAACATTCAGTACTTC.

This chain uses TRBV10-2 with TRBJ2-7, with 8 nucleotides matching TRBD2. CDR3 length: 16 residues. The germline V gene encodes CDR1 WSHSY and CDR2 SAAADI. The V gene end was trimmed by 8 bases and the J gene end by 1 base; junction bases not matched to a gene: 13. Here the CDR3 reads CASEAGSLAGSYEQYF. DNA for the CDR3: TGCGCCAGCGAGGCCGGATCTTTAGCGGGGTCCTACGAGCAGTACTTC.

This clone was seen once. The chain joins TRBV7-9 to TRBJ2-1; a possible D gene is TRBD2 (5 bases). This CDR3 is 13 amino acids long. Germline CDR1 SEHNR, CDR2 FQNEAQ (reference sequence). Trimming stripped 3 bases from V and 7 bases from J, with 10 bases between. The CDR3 is CASSLPTRNEQFF. CDR3 in DNA: TGTGCCAGCAGCTTGCCAACTAGGAATGAGCAGTTCTTC.

The chain couples TRBV6-5 to TRBJ2-3; D is perhaps TRBD1 (6 bases). The CDR3 spans 15 residues. V was clipped by 0 bases and J by 2 bases, with 9 bases between them. CDR1 and CDR2 from the germline V gene are MNHEY and SVGAGI. CDR3 bases: TGTGCCAGCAGTTACTCGACAGGCAACACAGATACGCAGTATTTT. Translated, it gives CASSYSTGNTDTQYF.

The chain uses TRBV28 and TRBJ2-1; TRBD1 might be the D (5 bases). The CDR3 runs to 15 residues. Trimming left V 2 bases short and J 8 bases short, with 16 bases between. The V gene's germline CDR1 is MDHEN and CDR2 SYDVKM. The CDR3 loop is CASSLGAVTRYEQFF. The CDR3 region has the DNA TGTGCCAGCAGTTTAGGGGCCGTCACCCGTTATGAGCAGTTCTTC.

There are many counts of this clone. The chain combines TRBV6-5 with TRBJ2-7; possibly TRBD2 for D (5 bases). The CDR3 consists of 12 residues. Trimming left V 7 bases short and J 5 bases short, with 12 bases between. Germline V CDR1 and CDR2: MNHEY, SVGAGI. The CDR3 here is CASIRGKDEQYF. The CDR3 bases are TGTGCCAGCATCCGGGGAAAGGACGAGCAGTACTTC.

The V and J genes are TRBV11-2 and TRBJ1-1, with 10 bases matching TRBD1. The CDR3 loop spans 14 amino acids. Germline trimming cut 5 bases from V and 9 bases from J; bases unmatched to any gene: 9. Germline values: CDR1 SGHAT, CDR2 FQNNGV. The CDR3 sequence: CASSLPPGQGQAFF. The CDR3 DNA is TGTGCCAGCAGCCTCCCGCCGGGACAGGGGCAAGCTTTCTTT.

The chain has TRBV19 and TRBJ2-3; 13 bases line up with TRBD2. CDR1 is LNHDA, CDR2 SQIVND, per germline (reference sequence). The CDR3 is 21 residues long. Trimming at V came to 2 bases and at J to 0 bases, leaving 14 bases not matched to a gene. CDR3 amino acids: CASSIPSWTSGSATSTDTQYF. DNA of the CDR3: TGTGCCAGTAGTATACCCTCCTGGACTAGCGGGAGTGCAACTAGCACAGATACGCAGTATTTT.

This clone was detected only a few times. The V call is TRBV5-4, the J call TRBJ2-1; D might be TRBD2 (5 bases). Germline CDR1 SGHNT, CDR2 YYREEE (reference sequence). The CDR3 extends over 14 amino acids. V lost 4 bases and J lost 2, with 10 bases in between. The CDR3 loop is CASSPSLAYNEQFF. The CDR3 DNA sequence: TGTGCCAGCAGCCCTAGCTTAGCCTACAATGAGCAGTTCTTC.

CDR3 in amino acids: CASSSDREPRELFF. As DNA, the CDR3 is TGTGCCAGCAGCTCCGACAGGGAGCCACGGGAGCTGTTTTTT. V gene TRBV13 combines with J gene TRBJ2-2, with 7 bases aligning to TRBD1. Germline CDR1 PRHDT, CDR2 FYEKMQ (reference sequence). The CDR3 is 14 amino acids. V lost 4 bases and J lost 9; bases outside the gene matches: 8. Full variable domain (remainder filled in from reference TRBV13 and TRBJ2-2): AAGVIQSPRHLIKEKRETATLKCYPIPRHDTVYWYQQGPGQDPQFLISFYEKMQSDKGSIPDRFSAQQFSDYHSELNMSSLELGDSALYFCASSSDREPRELFFGEGSRLTVL.

The chain is built from TRBV24-1 and TRBJ2-3; D is perhaps TRBD1 (6 bases). Per germline, CDR1 KGHDR and CDR2 SFDVKD. The CDR3 is made up of 16 amino acids. V lost 4 bases and J lost 1, with 14 bases in between. CDR3 in DNA: TGTGCCACCAGTGACCCACAGGGTGAGGGCACAGATACGCAGTATTTT. Protein sequence: CATSDPQGEGTDTQYF.